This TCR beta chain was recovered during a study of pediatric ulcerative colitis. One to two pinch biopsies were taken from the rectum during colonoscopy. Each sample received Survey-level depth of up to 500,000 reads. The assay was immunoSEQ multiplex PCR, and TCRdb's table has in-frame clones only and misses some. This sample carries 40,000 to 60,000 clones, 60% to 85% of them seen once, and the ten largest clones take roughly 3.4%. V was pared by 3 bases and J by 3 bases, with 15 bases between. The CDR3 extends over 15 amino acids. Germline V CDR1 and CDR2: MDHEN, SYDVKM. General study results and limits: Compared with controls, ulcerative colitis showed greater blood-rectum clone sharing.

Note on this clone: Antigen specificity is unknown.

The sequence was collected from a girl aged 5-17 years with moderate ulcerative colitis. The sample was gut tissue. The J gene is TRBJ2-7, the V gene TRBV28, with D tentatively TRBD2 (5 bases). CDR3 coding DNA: TGTGCCAGCAGTTTCCAGCCCAGAGGGAGCTACGAGCAGTACTTC. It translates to CASSFQPRGSYEQYF.